A selection of T cell receptor beta chains follows, all from one sample in a study of T cell repertoires in cytomegalovirus infection. No antigen has been identified for these receptors. MiXCR, applied by TCRdb to the reads, yields one record per CDR3 protein. The data show some 800,000 distinct CDR3 sequences, approximately 29% seen once. The sample consisted of cultured CD8+ T cells from PBMCs, taken from culture after CMV antigen stimulation. Source of these receptors: a human donor in good health (CMV status not recorded). Some clones in this sample may be carry-over from other donors' samples. The CDR3 runs from the conserved cysteine through the conserved F or W. The D gene is left open where the match is weak. Some rows mark clone size as missing; the rest say once, few, many or name a class of expanded clone.

>TRBD1|.|TRBJ1-2|TRBV2
TGTGCCAGATCGACAGGGAACTATGGCTACACCTTC
CARSTGNYGYTF
>.|.|TRBJ2-2|TRBV12-3/TRBV12-4
TGTGCCAGCACCCCCTGGAGGACAGCGAACACCGGGGAGCTGTTTTTT
CASTPWRTANTGELFF
>TRBD2|few|TRBJ2-2|TRBV29-1
TGCAGCGTCGCCGGGGGGTTGGGCACCGGGGAGCTGTTTTTT
CSVAGGLGTGELFF
>TRBD1|.|TRBJ2-1|TRBV6-4
TGTGCCAGCAGTCCACTAACCCAGGGGGCTTCCTACAATGAGCAGTTCTTC
CASSPLTQGASYNEQFF
>.|few|TRBJ2-2|TRBV27
TGTGCCAGCACCCTTGGAGGGCACGGGGAGCTGTTTTTT
CASTLGGHGELFF
>.|once|TRBJ1-4|TRBV27
TGTGCCAGCAGTTTATTCCCCGTCAGGGACGCAACTAATGAAAAACTGTTTTTT
CASSLFPVRDATNEKLFF
>.|many|TRBJ2-4|TRBV7-8
TGTGCCAGCAGCTTACGACCAGCGGAGGGGGGGCGTATTAACATTCAGTACTTC
CASSLRPAEGGRINIQYF
>TRBD2|few|TRBJ2-1|TRBV4-1
TGCGCCAGCAGCCAAGGACTAGCGGGGAACAATGAGCAGTTCTTC
CASSQGLAGNNEQFF
>.|.|TRBJ2-6|TRBV7-9
TGTGCCAGCAGCTTTATCGCCTCTGGGACCAACGTCCTGACTTTC
CASSFIASGTNVLTF
>TRBD1|.|TRBJ2-7|TRBV15
TGTGCCACCAGCGGACAGGGCCTCCGACGTCCCTACGAGCAGTACTTC
CATSGQGLRRPYEQYF
>.|.|TRBJ1-6|TRBV19
TGTGCCAGTAGTATAGTGGAAGGGGGTTCACCCCTCCACTTT
CASSIVEGGSPLHF
>TRBD1|many|TRBJ1-5|TRBV7-9
TGTGCCAGCAGCTCAGGGGGGGTCCAGCAGCATTTT
CASSSGGVQQHF
>TRBD1|many|TRBJ1-1|TRBV12-3/TRBV12-4
TGTGCCAGCACCACGGACAGGGATCATCGGGTGAACACTGAAGCTTTCTTT
CASTTDRDHRVNTEAFF
>.|.|TRBJ2-5|TRBV25-1
TGTGCCAGCAGTGAATCACAAGGGGAGACCCAGTACTTC
CASSESQGETQYF
>TRBD2|.|TRBJ2-1|TRBV9
TGTGCCAGCAGCGGAAAGCGGGGAAGGGCGTACAATGAGCAGTTCTTC
CASSGKRGRAYNEQFF
>.|.|TRBJ1-1|TRBV5-4
TGTGCCAGCAGCGCGGGAGGTAGGGGAGACACTGAAGCTTTCTTT
CASSAGGRGDTEAFF
>TRBD1|once|TRBJ2-7|TRBV6-5
TGTGCCAGCAGTTACTCTTCGGGACAGGGACACGAGCAGTACTTC
CASSYSSGQGHEQYF
>TRBD2|.|TRBJ2-3|TRBV5-4
TGTGCCAGCAGCTCCCCTACGGGGGGGCCTACAGATACGCAGTATTTT
CASSSPTGGPTDTQYF
>.|few|TRBJ2-3|TRBV6-2/TRBV6-3
TGTGCCAGCAGTTTCCTTCAAGACAGGACAGATACGCAGTATTTT
CASSFLQDRTDTQYF
>.|.|TRBJ1-1|TRBV12-3/TRBV12-4
TGTGCCAGCAGATATGGAAGGACTGAAGCTTTCTTT
CASRYGRTEAFF
>.|.|TRBJ1-4|TRBV7-6
TGTGCCAGCAGCACACAAACAGGGATAAGTGAAAAACTGTTTTTT
CASSTQTGISEKLFF
>TRBD2|many|TRBJ2-2|TRBV7-6
TGTGCCAGCAGCTCCGGACTAGCGGGGAACACCGGGGAGCTGTTTTTT
CASSSGLAGNTGELFF